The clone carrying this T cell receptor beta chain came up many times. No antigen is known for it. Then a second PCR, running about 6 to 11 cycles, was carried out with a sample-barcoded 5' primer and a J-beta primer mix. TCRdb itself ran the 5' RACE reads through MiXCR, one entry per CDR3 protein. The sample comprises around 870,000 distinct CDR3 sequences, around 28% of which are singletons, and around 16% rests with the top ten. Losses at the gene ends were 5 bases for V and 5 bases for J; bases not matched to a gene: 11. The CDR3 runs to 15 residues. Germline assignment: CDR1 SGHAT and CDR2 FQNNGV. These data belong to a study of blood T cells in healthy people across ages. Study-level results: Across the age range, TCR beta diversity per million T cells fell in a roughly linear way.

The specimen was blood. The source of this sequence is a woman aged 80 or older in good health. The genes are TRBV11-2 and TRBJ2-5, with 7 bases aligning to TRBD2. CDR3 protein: CASSPRARAGETQYF. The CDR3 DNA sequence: TGTGCCAGCAGCCCCCGCGCGCGAGCGGGGGAGACCCAGTACTTC. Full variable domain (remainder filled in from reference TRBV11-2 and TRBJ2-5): EAGVAQSPRYKIIEKRQSVAFWCNPISGHATLYWYQQILGQGPKLLIQFQNNGVVDDSQLPKDRFSAERLKGVDSTLKIQPAKLEDSAVYLCASSPRARAGETQYFGPGTRLLVL.